This TCR beta chain stems from a study of OX40 agonist ivuxolimab in advanced cancers. Sequencing used immunoSEQ multiplex PCR; TCRdb keeps in-frame clones, though not all of them. The sample has tens of thousands of clones, more than 65% seen once. The TCR sequence derives from an adult with an advanced solid tumor such as melanoma, head and neck, liver or kidney cancer. The sample consisted of CD4+ or CD8+ T cells sorted from blood, taken in a trial of the OX40 agonist ivuxolimab.

Here the CDR3 DNA reads TGTGCCAGCAGCTTTAGAGGGGGCCAAGAGACCCAGTACTTC. The encoded protein is CASSFRGGQETQYF. The J gene is TRBJ2-5, the V gene TRBV5-5, with a tentative D call TRBD1 (6 bases). Trimming stripped 2 bases from V and 1 base from J, with 9 bases between. Germline CDR1 and CDR2: SGHKS and YYEKEE (reference sequence). The CDR3 consists of 14 residues. Full variable domain (remainder filled in from reference TRBV5-5 and TRBJ2-5): DAGVTQSPTHLIKTRGQQVTLRCSPISGHKSVSWYQQVLGQGPQFIFQYYEKEERGRGNFPDRFSARQFPNYSSELNVNALLLGDSALYLCASSFRGGQETQYFGPGTRLLVL.